Below are 2 T cell receptor beta chains sequenced from a single sample in a study of T cell responses to AZD1222 COVID-19 vaccine. Data came from immunoSEQ multiplex PCR; TCRdb stores just in-frame clones and leaves some out. The sample holds around 87,000 clones, around 89% seen once. The specimen comprised peripheral blood, sampled 28 days after the second AZD1222 dose. These receptors all stem from an adult who received the AZD1222 COVID-19 vaccine.

J is TRBJ2-6 and V is TRBV29-1, with a weak D call TRBD2 (6 bases). The CDR3 has 15 amino acids. Trimming took 6 bases from V and 0 from J, leaving 12 bases between them. Germline assignment: CDR1 SQVTM and CDR2 ANQGSEA. The CDR3 coding sequence is TGCAGCGTAGGGACGGGGGACTCTGGGGCCAACGTCCTGACTTTC. It specifies CSVGTGDSGANVLTF.

V gene TRBV18 combines with J gene TRBJ2-7; 7 nucleotides align to TRBD1. This CDR3 comprises 14 residues. V shed 3 bases, J shed 0 bases, and the junction held 2 bases outside the gene matches. The germline gives CDR1 KGHSH, CDR2 LQKENI. CDR3 residues: CASSPDRASYEQYF. The CDR3 bases are TGTGCCAGCTCACCCGACAGGGCCTCCTACGAGCAGTACTTC. The entire variable domain, with the rest obtained from reference TRBV18 and TRBJ2-7, is as follows: NAGVMQNPRHLVRRRGQEARLRCSPMKGHSHVYWYRQLPEEGLKFMVYLQKENIIDESGMPKERFSAEFPKEGPSILRIQQVVRGDSAAYFCASSPDRASYEQYFGPGTRLTVT.